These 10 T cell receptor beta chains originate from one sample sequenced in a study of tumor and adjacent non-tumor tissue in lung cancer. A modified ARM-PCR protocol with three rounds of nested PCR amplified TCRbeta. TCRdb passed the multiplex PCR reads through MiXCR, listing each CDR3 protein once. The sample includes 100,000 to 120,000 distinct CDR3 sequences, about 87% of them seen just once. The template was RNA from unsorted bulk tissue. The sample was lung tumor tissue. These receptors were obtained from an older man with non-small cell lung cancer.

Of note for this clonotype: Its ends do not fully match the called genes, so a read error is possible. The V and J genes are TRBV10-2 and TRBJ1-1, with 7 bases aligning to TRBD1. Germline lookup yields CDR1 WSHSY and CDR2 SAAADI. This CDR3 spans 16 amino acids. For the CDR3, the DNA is TGTGCCAGCAGGAGAAATACAGGGGCGGCAAACACTGAAGCTATCTTT. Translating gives CASRRNTGAANTEAIF.

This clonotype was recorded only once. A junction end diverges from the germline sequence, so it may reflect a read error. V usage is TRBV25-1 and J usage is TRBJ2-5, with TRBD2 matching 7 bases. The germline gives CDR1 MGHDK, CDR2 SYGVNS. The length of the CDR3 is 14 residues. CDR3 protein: CAISPASGKETQYF. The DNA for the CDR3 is TGTGCCATCAGTCCGGCTAGCGGAAAAGAGACCCAGTACTTC. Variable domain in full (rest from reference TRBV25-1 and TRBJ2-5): EADIYQTPRYLVIGTGKKITLECSQTMGHDKMYWYQQDPGMELHLIHYSYGVNSTEKGDLSSESTVSRIRTEHFPLTLESARPSHTSQYLCAISPASGKETQYFGPGTRLLVL.

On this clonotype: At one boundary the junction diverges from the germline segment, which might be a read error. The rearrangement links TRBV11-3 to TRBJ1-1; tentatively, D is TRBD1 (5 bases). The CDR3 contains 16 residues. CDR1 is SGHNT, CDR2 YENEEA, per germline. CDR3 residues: CASSFRDRSLNTEACF. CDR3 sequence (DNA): TGTGCCAGCAGCTTCCGTGACAGATCCCTGAACACTGAAGCTTGCTTT.

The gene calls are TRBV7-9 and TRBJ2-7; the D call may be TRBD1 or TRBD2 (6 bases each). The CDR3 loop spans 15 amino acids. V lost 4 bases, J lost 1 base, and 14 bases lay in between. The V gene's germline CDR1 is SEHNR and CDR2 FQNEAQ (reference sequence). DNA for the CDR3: TGTGCCAGCAGCTCGGGGGACACATTATCCTACGAGCAGTACTTC. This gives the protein CASSSGDTLSYEQYF.

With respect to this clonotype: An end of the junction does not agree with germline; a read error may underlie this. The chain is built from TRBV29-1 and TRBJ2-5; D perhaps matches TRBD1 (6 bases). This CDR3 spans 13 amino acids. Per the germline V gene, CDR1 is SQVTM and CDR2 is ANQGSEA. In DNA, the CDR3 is TGCAGCGTGGCCGACAGGTTCCAGGGGACCCACTACTTC. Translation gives CSVADRFQGTHYF.

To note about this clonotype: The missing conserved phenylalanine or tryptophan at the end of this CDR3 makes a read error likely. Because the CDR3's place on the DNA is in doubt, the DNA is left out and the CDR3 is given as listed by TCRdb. CDR3 region: CVSSRIGGVEQYL. The chain is built from TRBV12-3 or TRBV12-4 and TRBJ2-7; the table's D call of TRBD1 was not tested on the DNA. The CDR3 is made up of 13 amino acids, end residues included.

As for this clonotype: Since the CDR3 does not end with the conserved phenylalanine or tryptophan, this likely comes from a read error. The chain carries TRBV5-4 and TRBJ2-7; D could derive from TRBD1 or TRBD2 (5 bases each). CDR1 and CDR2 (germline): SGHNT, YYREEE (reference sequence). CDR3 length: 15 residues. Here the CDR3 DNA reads TGTGCCATCAGCTTGGGACCGGGACCGACCTACGAGCAGTACATC. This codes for CAISLGPGPTYEQYI.

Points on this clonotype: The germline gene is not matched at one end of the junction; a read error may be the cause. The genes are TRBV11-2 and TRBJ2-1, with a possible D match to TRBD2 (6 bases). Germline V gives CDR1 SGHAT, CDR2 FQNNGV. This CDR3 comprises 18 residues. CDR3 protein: CVSSLHVRDWASYYEQFF. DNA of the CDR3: TGTGTCAGCAGCTTACATGTACGGGACTGGGCCTCCTATTATGAGCAGTTCTTC.

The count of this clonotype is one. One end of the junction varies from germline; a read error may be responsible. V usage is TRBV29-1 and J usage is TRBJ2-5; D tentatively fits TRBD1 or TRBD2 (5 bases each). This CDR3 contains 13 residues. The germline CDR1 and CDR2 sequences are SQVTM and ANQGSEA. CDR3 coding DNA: TGCAGCGTTGGATGGGGCCCGGTCGGGACCCACTACTTC. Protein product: CSVGWGPVGTHYF.

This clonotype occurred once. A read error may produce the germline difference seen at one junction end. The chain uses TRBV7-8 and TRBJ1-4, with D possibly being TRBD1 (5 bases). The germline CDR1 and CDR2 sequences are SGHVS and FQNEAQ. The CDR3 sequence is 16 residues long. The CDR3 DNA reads TGTGCCGGCAGCTTAACGAGCGGGGCGTTTAATGAAAAACTGTATTTT. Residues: CAGSLTSGAFNEKLYF.